This entry features one T cell receptor beta chain sequence. In the PCR, 60 Vbeta and 13 Jbeta primers were used. Repertoires were generated with immunoSEQ multiplex PCR, while TCRdb's copy carries only in-frame clones and drops some. This table holds approximately 210,000 clones, around 86% found once. This entry comes from a study of cytomegalovirus exposure and HLA in healthy donors. CDR1 and CDR2 (germline): SGHRS, YFSETQ. This CDR3 contains 14 residues. Trimming shortened V by 0 bases and J by 10 bases, and 14 bases separated the two germline ends. Sequencing used PBMCs. The receptor was derived from a man under 40 in good health and CMV-seronegative. The chain carries TRBV5-1 and TRBJ2-1; TRBD2 might be the D (6 bases). CDR3 region: CASSLVGGGGEQFF. The CDR3 nucleotides read TGCGCCAGCAGCTTGGTTGGGGGAGGCGGGGAGCAGTTCTTC.